This TCR beta chain came from a study of siplizumab effects on memory and regulatory T cells. Concerning this clone: Antigen unknown.

This CDR3 contains 13 residues. Trimming cost V 6 bases and J 4 bases; bases outside gene matches: 5. Germline V gene lookup returns CDR1 MNHEY and CDR2 SVGAGI. Sequencing used immunoSEQ multiplex PCR; TCRdb keeps in-frame clones, though not all of them. The sample holds about 120,000 clones, around 93% seen once. Findings and limits, study-wide: Naive versus memory phenotype went unassigned for roughly 75-96% of proliferating CD4+ or CD8+ clones.

The receptor comes from a human donor in good health. What was sequenced was non-Treg CD4+ T cells sorted from blood. The genes are TRBV6-5 and TRBJ2-7, with 8 bases aligning to TRBD1. This CDR3 is CASRPWTGYEQYF. The CDR3, as DNA: TGTGCCAGCAGACCATGGACAGGGTACGAGCAGTACTTC.